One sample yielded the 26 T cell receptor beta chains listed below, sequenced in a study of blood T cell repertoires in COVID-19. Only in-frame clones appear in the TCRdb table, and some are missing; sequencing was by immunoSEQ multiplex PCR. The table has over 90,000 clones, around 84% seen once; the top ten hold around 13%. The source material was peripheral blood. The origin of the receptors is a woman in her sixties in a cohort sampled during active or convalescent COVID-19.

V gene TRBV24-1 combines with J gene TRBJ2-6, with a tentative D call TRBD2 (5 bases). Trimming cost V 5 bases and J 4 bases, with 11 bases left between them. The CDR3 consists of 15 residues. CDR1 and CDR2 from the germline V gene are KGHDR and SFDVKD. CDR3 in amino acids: CATSGRSTGANVLTF. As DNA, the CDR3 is TGTGCCACCAGTGGGAGGTCCACCGGGGCCAACGTCCTGACTTTC.

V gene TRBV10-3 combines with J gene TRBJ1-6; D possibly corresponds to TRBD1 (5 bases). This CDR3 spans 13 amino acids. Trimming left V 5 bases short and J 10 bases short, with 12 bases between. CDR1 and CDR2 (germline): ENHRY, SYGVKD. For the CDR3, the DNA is TGTGCCATCAGTCAGCAGGGAAGATCACCCCTCCACTTT. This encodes CAISQQGRSPLHF.

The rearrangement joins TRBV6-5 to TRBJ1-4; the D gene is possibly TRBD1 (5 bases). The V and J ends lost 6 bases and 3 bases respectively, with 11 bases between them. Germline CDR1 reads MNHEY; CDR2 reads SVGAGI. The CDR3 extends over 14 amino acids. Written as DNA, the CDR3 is TGTGCCAGCAGACAAGGGGTGGCTAATGAAAAACTGTTTTTT. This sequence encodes CASRQGVANEKLFF.

CDR3 residues: CATSRGGQGDYGYTF. The CDR3 DNA reads TGTGCCACCAGCAGAGGCGGACAGGGAGACTATGGCTACACCTTC. The chain joins TRBV15 to TRBJ1-2, with 8 bases lining up with TRBD1. The germline CDR1 and CDR2 sequences are LNHNV and YYDKDF (reference sequence). The CDR3 loop spans 15 amino acids. The J segment lost 3 bases and the V segment lost 1 base, leaving 4 bases of the junction unmatched.

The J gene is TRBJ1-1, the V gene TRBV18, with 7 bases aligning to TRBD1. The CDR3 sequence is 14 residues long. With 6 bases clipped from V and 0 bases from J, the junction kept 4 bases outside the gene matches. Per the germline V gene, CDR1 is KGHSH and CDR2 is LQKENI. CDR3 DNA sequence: TGTGCCAGCTCCGAGGACAGGTTGAACACTGAAGCTTTCTTT. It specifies CASSEDRLNTEAFF.

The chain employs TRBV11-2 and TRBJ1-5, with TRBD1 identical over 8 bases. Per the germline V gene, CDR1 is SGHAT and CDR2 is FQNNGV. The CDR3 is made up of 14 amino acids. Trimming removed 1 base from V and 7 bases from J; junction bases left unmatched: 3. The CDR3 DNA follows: TGTGCCAGCAGCTTAGCTACAGGGGGGCAGCCCCAGCATTTT. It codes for CASSLATGGQPQHF.

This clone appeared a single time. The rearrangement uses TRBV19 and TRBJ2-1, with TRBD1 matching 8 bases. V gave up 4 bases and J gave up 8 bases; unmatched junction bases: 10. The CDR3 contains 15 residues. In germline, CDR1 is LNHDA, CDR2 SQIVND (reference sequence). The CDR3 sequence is CASSTGQGRSDEQFF. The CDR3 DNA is TGTGCCAGTAGTACAGGACAGGGTAGGTCCGATGAGCAGTTCTTC.

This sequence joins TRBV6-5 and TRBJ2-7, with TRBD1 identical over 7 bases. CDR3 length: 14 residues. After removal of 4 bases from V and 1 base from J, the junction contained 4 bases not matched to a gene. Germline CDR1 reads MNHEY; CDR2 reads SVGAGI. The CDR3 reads CASSFDRESYEQYF. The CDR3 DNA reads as TGTGCCAGCAGTTTTGACAGGGAATCCTACGAGCAGTACTTC.

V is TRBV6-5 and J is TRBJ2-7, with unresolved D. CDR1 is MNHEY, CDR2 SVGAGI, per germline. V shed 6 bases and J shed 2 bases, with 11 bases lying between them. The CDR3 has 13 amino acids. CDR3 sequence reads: CASRLGSTYEQYF. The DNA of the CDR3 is TGTGCCAGCAGACTCGGGTCCACCTACGAGCAGTACTTC.

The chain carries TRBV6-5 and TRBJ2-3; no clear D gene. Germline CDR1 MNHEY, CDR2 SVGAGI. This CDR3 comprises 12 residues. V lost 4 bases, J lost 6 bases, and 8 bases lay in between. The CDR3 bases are TGTGCCAGCAGTTTTCTCTCGGATACGCAGTATTTT. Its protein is CASSFLSDTQYF.

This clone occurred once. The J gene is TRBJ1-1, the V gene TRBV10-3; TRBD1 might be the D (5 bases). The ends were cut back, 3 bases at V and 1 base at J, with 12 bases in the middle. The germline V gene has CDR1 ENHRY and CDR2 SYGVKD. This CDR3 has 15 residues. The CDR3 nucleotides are TGTGCCATCAGTGACCCCGCGGGACGGAACACTGAAGCTTTCTTT. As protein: CAISDPAGRNTEAFF.

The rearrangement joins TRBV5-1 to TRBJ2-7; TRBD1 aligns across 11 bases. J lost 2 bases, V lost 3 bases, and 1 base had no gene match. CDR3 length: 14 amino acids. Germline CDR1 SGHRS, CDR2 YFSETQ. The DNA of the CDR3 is TGCGCCAGCAGCTGGGACAGGGGGGCCTACGAGCAGTACTTC. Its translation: CASSWDRGAYEQYF.

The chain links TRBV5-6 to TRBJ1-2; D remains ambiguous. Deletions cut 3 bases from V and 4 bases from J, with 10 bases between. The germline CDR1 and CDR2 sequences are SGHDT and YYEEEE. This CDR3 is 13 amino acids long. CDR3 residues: CASSSSVIYGYTF. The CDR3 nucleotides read TGTGCCAGCAGCTCCTCTGTAATCTATGGCTACACCTTC.

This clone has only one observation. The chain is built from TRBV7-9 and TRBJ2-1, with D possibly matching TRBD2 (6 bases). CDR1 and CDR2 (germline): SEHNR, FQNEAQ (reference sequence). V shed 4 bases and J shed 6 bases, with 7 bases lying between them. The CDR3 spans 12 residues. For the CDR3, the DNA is TGTGCCAGCAGCTCGCGGGGCAATGAGCAGTTCTTC. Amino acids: CASSSRGNEQFF.

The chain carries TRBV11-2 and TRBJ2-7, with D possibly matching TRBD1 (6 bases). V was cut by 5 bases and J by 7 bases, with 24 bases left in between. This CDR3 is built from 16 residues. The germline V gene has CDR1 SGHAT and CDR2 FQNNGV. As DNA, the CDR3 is TGTGCCAGCAGCGTAATCGGGACACCGCCTCAAGTGGAGCAGTACTTC. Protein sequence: CASSVIGTPPQVEQYF.

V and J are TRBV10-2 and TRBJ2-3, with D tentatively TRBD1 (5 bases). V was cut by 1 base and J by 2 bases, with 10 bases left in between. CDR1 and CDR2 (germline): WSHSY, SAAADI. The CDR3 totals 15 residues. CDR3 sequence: CASSEYGQTTDTQYF. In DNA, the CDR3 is TGCGCCAGCAGTGAGTATGGACAAACCACAGATACGCAGTATTTT.

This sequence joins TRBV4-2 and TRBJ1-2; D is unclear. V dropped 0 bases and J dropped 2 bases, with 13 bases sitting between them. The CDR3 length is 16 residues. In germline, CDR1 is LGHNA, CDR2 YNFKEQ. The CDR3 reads CASSQDWQARNYGYTF. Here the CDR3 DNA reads TGTGCCAGCAGCCAAGATTGGCAGGCCCGAAACTATGGCTACACCTTC.

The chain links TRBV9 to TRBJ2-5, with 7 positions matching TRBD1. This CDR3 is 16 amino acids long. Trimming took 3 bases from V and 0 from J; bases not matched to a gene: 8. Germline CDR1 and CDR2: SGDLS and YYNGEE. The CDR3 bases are TGTGCCAGCAGCGCATTAGGTGGACAGGACCAAGAGACCCAGTACTTC. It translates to CASSALGGQDQETQYF.

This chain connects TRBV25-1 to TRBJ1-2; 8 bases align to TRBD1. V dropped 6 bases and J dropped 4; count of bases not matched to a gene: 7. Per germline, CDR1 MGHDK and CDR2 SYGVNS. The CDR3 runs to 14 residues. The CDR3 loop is CASRPTGVPYGYTF. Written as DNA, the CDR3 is TGTGCCAGCAGGCCGACAGGGGTCCCCTATGGCTACACCTTC.

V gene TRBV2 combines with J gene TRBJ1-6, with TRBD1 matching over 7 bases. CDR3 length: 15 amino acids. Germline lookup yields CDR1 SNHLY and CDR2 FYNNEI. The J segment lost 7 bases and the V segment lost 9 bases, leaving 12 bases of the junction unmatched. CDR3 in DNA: TGTGCCAGGAGACAGGGTCTGGAGCCCAATTCACCCCTCCACTTT. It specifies CARRQGLEPNSPLHF.

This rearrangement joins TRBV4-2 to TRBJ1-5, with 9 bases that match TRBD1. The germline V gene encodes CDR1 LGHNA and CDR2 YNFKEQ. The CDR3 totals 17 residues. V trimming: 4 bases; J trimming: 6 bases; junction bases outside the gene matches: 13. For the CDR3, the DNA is TGTGCCAGCAGCCCATCGGGACAGGGCCTCCTGTTTCAGCCCCAGCATTTT. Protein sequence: CASSPSGQGLLFQPQHF.

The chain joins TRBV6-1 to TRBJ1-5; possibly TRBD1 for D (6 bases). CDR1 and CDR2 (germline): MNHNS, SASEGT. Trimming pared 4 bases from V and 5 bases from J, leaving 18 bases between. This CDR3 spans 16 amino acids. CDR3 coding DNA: TGTGCCAGCAGTGTCCTACAGGGCGCGGGGGATCAGCCCCAGCATTTT. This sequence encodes CASSVLQGAGDQPQHF.

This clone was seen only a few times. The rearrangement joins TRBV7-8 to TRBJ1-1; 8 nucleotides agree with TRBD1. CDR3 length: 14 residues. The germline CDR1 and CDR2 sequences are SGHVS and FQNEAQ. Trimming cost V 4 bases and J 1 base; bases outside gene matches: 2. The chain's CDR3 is CASSSTGGNTEAFF. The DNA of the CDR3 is TGTGCCAGCAGCTCCACAGGGGGGAACACTGAAGCTTTCTTT. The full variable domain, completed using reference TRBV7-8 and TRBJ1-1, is GAGVSQSPRYKVAKRGQDVALRCDPISGHVSLFWYQQALGQGPEFLTYFQNEAQLDKSGLPSDRFFAERPEGSVSTLKIQRTQQEDSAVYLCASSSTGGNTEAFFGQGTRLTVV.

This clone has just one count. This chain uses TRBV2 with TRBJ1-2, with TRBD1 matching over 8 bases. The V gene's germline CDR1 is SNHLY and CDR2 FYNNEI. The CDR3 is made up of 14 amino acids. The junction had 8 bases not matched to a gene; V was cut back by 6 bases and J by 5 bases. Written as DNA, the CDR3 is TGTGCCAGCAGGGCCGGACAGGGACGTTATGGCTACACCTTC. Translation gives CASRAGQGRYGYTF.

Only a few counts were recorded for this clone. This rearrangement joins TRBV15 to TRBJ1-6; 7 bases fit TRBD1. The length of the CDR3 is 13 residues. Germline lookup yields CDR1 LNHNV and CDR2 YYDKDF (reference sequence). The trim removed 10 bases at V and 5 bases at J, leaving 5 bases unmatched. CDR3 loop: CASRTGHNSPLHF. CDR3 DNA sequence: TGTGCCAGTCGGACAGGCCATAATTCACCCCTCCACTTT.

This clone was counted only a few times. CDR3 protein: CSASSDRGLGYGYTF. DNA for the CDR3: TGCAGTGCTAGTTCGGACAGGGGGCTCGGCTATGGCTACACCTTC. This chain uses TRBV20-1 with TRBJ1-2; TRBD1 aligns across 11 bases. Trimming cost V 3 bases and J 4 bases; bases outside gene matches: 7. The CDR3 consists of 15 residues. Germline assignment: CDR1 DFQATT and CDR2 SNEGSKA (reference sequence).